This record concerns one T cell receptor beta chain sequence. Its matching antigen is unknown. This sample was taken from a study of T cell responses to AZD1222 COVID-19 vaccine. Study-level findings and limits: The sample set comprised mostly white British donors with more females, and clonal diversity was possibly underestimated. Spike was spanned by vaccine-associated CD4 TCRs, with dominance at 160-218 and 743-854.

Measured with immunoSEQ multiplex PCR; TCRdb has only the in-frame clones, and not every one. Here the sample spans 150,000 to 200,000 clones, approximately 91% being singletons. Germline V gives CDR1 SGDLS, CDR2 YYNGEE. Trimming cost V 3 bases and J 5 bases; bases outside gene matches: 10. The CDR3 spans 16 residues. The starting material was peripheral blood, obtained 28 days after the second AZD1222 dose. This receptor was obtained from an adult who received the AZD1222 COVID-19 vaccine. V is TRBV9 and J is TRBJ2-5; 10 bases line up with TRBD2. The CDR3 DNA sequence: TGTGCCAGCAGCGCCCTTGTAGCGGGGGGTATGGAGACCCAGTACTTC. This codes for CASSALVAGGMETQYF.